The clone carrying this TCR beta chain came up many times. TCRdb re-called the reads through MiXCR, storing one row per CDR3 protein. Of approximately 500,000 distinct CDR3 sequences in the sample, 15% to 20% are singletons; the top ten hold about 24%. This entry comes from a study of T cell repertoires in cytomegalovirus infection. As for the study in general: Public TCR beta signatures were indicative of both CMV infection and a matching HLA type.

The CDR3 contains 15 residues. Germline CDR1 and CDR2: SGHTA and FQGTGA. V lost 4 bases, J lost 4 bases, and 17 bases lay in between. This chain uses TRBV7-3 with TRBJ2-7; tentatively, D is TRBD2 (6 bases). Material for sequencing was CD8+ T cells from PBMCs. This clonotype originated in a human donor in good health (CMV status not recorded). Some clones in this sample may be carry-over from other donors' samples. This chain's CDR3 is CASSSGLGPVYEQYF. For the CDR3, the DNA is TGTGCCAGCAGCTCGGGACTGGGGCCGGTTTACGAGCAGTACTTC.